These T cell receptor beta chains were read from a single sample in a study of T cell responses to AZD1222 COVID-19 vaccine. Profiling relied on immunoSEQ multiplex PCR, and the TCRdb table lists in-frame clones only, not all of them. The sample contains over 150,000 clones, roughly 92% of which appear only once. The sequenced sample was peripheral blood, obtained on day 0 of AZD1222 vaccination. Receptors were obtained from an adult in good health. The CDR3 runs from the conserved cysteine through the conserved F or W. The D gene is left open where the match is weak. Some rows have no size entry. The others give once, few or many, or a class for an expanded clone.

j_gene,v_gene,abundance,d_gene,CDR3aa,CDR3nt
TRBJ1-5,TRBV25-1,.,.,CASSETGGNQPQHF,TGTGCCAGCAGTGAAACGGGGGGCAATCAGCCCCAGCATTTT
TRBJ1-6,TRBV25-1,.,.,CASHRAASNSPLHF,TGTGCCAGTCATAGGGCAGCCTCTAATTCACCCCTCCACTTT
TRBJ1-2,TRBV19,.,.,CASSLQWGAEGYTF,TGTGCCAGTAGTCTACAATGGGGGGCTGAAGGCTACACCTTC
TRBJ1-3,TRBV11-2,.,.,CASSLDNLFGNTIYF,TGTGCCAGCAGCTTAGATAACCTCTTTGGAAACACCATATATTTT
TRBJ2-1,TRBV10-3,.,TRBD2,CAISPTRGENYNEQFF,TGTGCCATCAGTCCCACGCGGGGGGAAAATTACAATGAGCAGTTCTTC
TRBJ2-2,TRBV5-5,.,TRBD1,CASRRGTGESGGELFF,TGTGCCAGCAGACGGGGGACAGGGGAATCTGGTGGGGAGCTGTTTTTT
TRBJ2-5,TRBV7-9,once,.,CASSFGPDGRETQYF,TGTGCCAGCAGCTTTGGTCCGGACGGGCGAGAGACCCAGTACTTC
TRBJ2-3,TRBV10-3,.,.,CAISDPGRGTDTQYF,TGTGCCATCAGTGACCCCGGCCGCGGGACAGATACGCAGTATTTT
TRBJ2-1,TRBV7-2,.,.,CASSPRASPPSREQFF,TGTGCCAGCAGCCCCCGGGCCTCACCGCCCTCCCGTGAGCAGTTCTTC
TRBJ1-2,TRBV19,.,.,CASSIEDYGYTF,TGTGCCAGTAGTATAGAGGACTATGGCTACACCTTC
TRBJ1-4,TRBV25-1,.,TRBD1,CASSVGQGSTNEKLFF,TGTGCCAGCAGTGTAGGACAGGGCTCAACTAATGAAAAACTGTTTTTT
TRBJ2-3,TRBV11-2,.,.,CASSLAPGETFSTDTQYF,TGTGCCAGCAGCTTAGCCCCTGGAGAAACCTTTAGCACAGATACGCAGTATTTT
TRBJ1-5,TRBV27,.,.,CASSLSGRGQPQHF,TGTGCCAGCAGTTTATCAGGGAGAGGTCAGCCCCAGCATTTT
TRBJ2-1,TRBV5-1,.,TRBD1,CASTDRTGGNEQFF,TGCGCCAGCACTGACCGGACAGGGGGCAATGAGCAGTTCTTC
TRBJ2-3,TRBV6-5,.,.,CASSRLRTSTDTQYF,TGTGCCAGCAGCAGACTAAGGACGAGCACAGATACGCAGTATTTT
TRBJ2-7,TRBV3-1/TRBV3-2,.,TRBD2,CASSLAGGFEQYF,TGTGCCAGCAGCCTAGCGGGAGGGTTCGAGCAGTACTTC
TRBJ2-7,TRBV15,.,TRBD2,CATSMGTSGSYEQYF,TGTGCCACCAGCATGGGGACTAGCGGGAGCTACGAGCAGTACTTC
TRBJ1-2,TRBV12-3/TRBV12-4,.,.,CASSLGGVYGYTF,TGTGCCAGCAGTTTAGGAGGTGTCTATGGCTACACCTTC
TRBJ1-1,TRBV6-5,.,TRBD1,CASSYATGWHTEAFF,TGTGCCAGCAGTTACGCGACAGGGTGGCACACTGAAGCTTTCTTT
TRBJ2-7,TRBV7-8,.,.,CASSSFPRETYEQYF,TGTGCCAGCAGCTCTTTTCCGAGAGAGACCTACGAGCAGTACTTC
TRBJ1-2,TRBV19,.,.,CASSPAPGYVYTF,TGTGCCAGTAGCCCCGCACCGGGTTATGTCTACACCTTC
TRBJ2-7,TRBV4-1,.,TRBD2,CASSQDAGGLREQYF,TGCGCCAGCAGCCAAGATGCGGGAGGACTTAGGGAGCAGTACTTC
TRBJ1-5,TRBV5-6,.,TRBD1,CASSSYRGYSNQPQHF,TGTGCCAGCAGCTCTTACAGGGGTTATAGCAATCAGCCCCAGCATTTT
TRBJ2-5,TRBV9,.,TRBD2,CASSVGASGDFTQETQYF,TGTGCCAGCAGCGTAGGGGCTAGCGGGGACTTCACCCAAGAGACCCAGTACTTC
TRBJ2-7,TRBV7-9,.,TRBD2,CASSLGSGRANEQYF,TGTGCCAGCAGCTTAGGTAGCGGGAGGGCAAACGAGCAGTACTTC
TRBJ2-1,TRBV6-1,.,TRBD2,CASSELAGGYNEQFF,TGTGCCAGCAGTGAACTAGCGGGGGGCTACAATGAGCAGTTCTTC
TRBJ2-1,TRBV7-2,.,.,CASSLGLVREQFF,TGTGCCAGCAGCTTAGGACTAGTCAGGGAGCAGTTCTTC
TRBJ2-7,TRBV3-1/TRBV3-2,.,.,CASSSVGYEQYF,TGTGCCAGCAGCTCCGTAGGGTACGAGCAGTACTTC
TRBJ1-2,TRBV6-5,.,.,CASSYVQARGYTF,TGTGCCAGCAGTTATGTTCAGGCCAGGGGCTACACCTTC
TRBJ1-5,TRBV6-6,once,TRBD1,CASSYGQGARGQPQHF,TGTGCCAGCAGTTACGGGCAGGGGGCGAGGGGACAGCCCCAGCATTTT
TRBJ1-1,TRBV7-2,once,.,CASSLGGGYTEAFF,TGTGCCAGCAGCTTAGGTGGGGGTTACACTGAAGCTTTCTTT
TRBJ1-4,TRBV6-4,.,.,CASSEGQNPPRKLFF,TGTGCCAGCAGTGAAGGACAGAACCCCCCTCGAAAACTGTTTTTT
TRBJ2-2,TRBV28,few,.,CASSYLTTGELFF,TGTGCCAGCAGTTACCTTACCACCGGGGAGCTGTTTTTT
TRBJ1-1,TRBV29-1,.,.,CSVGGGRRLNTEAFF,TGCAGCGTCGGGGGGGGGAGACGTCTGAACACTGAAGCTTTCTTT
TRBJ2-5,TRBV7-2,.,.,CASSLRTAGGETQYF,TGTGCCAGCAGCCTCCGGACAGCCGGAGGAGAGACCCAGTACTTC
TRBJ1-1,TRBV10-3,.,TRBD1,CAISLDREGAFTEAFF,TGTGCCATCAGCCTGGATAGGGAGGGGGCGTTCACTGAAGCTTTCTTT
TRBJ1-1,TRBV9,.,.,CASSVEPGISGTEAFF,TGTGCCAGCAGCGTAGAACCGGGGATATCGGGCACTGAAGCTTTCTTT
TRBJ2-2,TRBV6-4,.,.,CASSTQGTGELFF,TGTGCCAGCAGCACCCAGGGGACCGGGGAGCTGTTTTTT
TRBJ2-1,TRBV6-5,.,.,CASSYLLKGIHNEQFF,TGTGCCAGCAGTTACTTGTTGAAGGGGATTCACAATGAGCAGTTCTTC
TRBJ1-1,TRBV7-8,once,.,CASSSVAGMNTEAFF,TGTGCCAGCAGCTCAGTAGCGGGAATGAACACTGAAGCTTTCTTT
TRBJ2-2,TRBV11-2,.,.,CASSQRELAATGELFF,TGTGCCAGCAGCCAACGGGAACTAGCAGCCACCGGGGAGCTGTTTTTT
TRBJ1-1,TRBV14,.,TRBD1,CASSRSGQGARDTEAFF,TGTGCCAGCAGCCGGAGCGGACAGGGGGCGAGGGACACTGAAGCTTTCTTT
TRBJ2-5,TRBV10-2,.,TRBD1,CASRGGQGIRETQYF,TGCGCCAGCAGGGGGGGACAGGGGATACGAGAGACCCAGTACTTC
TRBJ2-7,TRBV4-1,.,.,CASSQDRQGSREQYF,TGCGCCAGCAGCCAAGATCGGCAGGGGAGCCGCGAGCAGTACTTC
TRBJ1-6,TRBV6-1,.,.,CASSESSDTYNSPLHF,TGTGCCAGCAGTGAATCCTCGGACACCTATAATTCACCCCTCCACTTT
TRBJ2-7,TRBV27,.,.,CASSPRGAGYEQYF,TGTGCCAGCAGCCCACGAGGAGCGGGCTACGAGCAGTACTTC